A single sample is the source of the 7 T cell receptor beta chains below, sequenced in a study of T cell repertoires in cytomegalovirus infection. Using its own MiXCR run on the reads, TCRdb lists one record per CDR3 protein. The sample has around 630,000 distinct CDR3 sequences; 20% to 30% are singletons. Material: CD8+ T cells from PBMCs. Receptors originate from a human donor in good health (CMV status not recorded). Some clones in this sample may be carry-over from other donors' samples.

CDR3 protein: CANNLQGNTEAFF. CDR3 nucleotide sequence: TGTGCCAACAATCTACAGGGGAACACTGAAGCTTTCTTT. The V call is TRBV6-2 or TRBV6-3, the J call TRBJ1-1; D is possibly TRBD1 (6 bases). Trimming pared 10 bases from V and 1 base from J, leaving 13 bases between. This CDR3 is built from 13 residues. Per the germline V gene, CDR1 is MNHEY and CDR2 is SVGEGT.

This sequence joins TRBV7-2 and TRBJ2-1; the D gene is possibly TRBD2 (5 bases). The CDR3 extends over 17 amino acids. Germline V gene lookup returns CDR1 SGHTA and CDR2 FQGNSA. V was clipped by 3 bases and J by 0 bases, with 15 bases between them. The CDR3 nucleotides read TGTGCCAGCAGCTTTTTATTTACGGGAAGCTCCTACAATGAGCAGTTCTTC. Protein product: CASSFLFTGSSYNEQFF.

Points on this clonotype: The junction and the germline gene differ at one end; a read error may be behind it. CDR3 in amino acids: CDSSLGGRTDTQYF. Here the CDR3 DNA reads TGTGACAGCAGCTTAGGGGGCCGCACAGATACGCAGTATTTT. The V call is TRBV7-9, the J call TRBJ2-3; the match to TRBD1 covers 7 bases. This CDR3 contains 14 residues. Germline lookup yields CDR1 SEHNR and CDR2 FQNEAQ (reference sequence). Supplemented by reference TRBV7-9 and TRBJ2-3, the full variable domain reads DTGVSQNPRHKITKRGQNVTFRCDPISEHNRLYWYRQTLGQGPEFLTYFQNEAQLEKSRLLSDRFSAERPKGSFSTLEIQRTEQGDSAMYLCDSSLGGRTDTQYFGPGTRLTVL.

The chain employs TRBV15 and TRBJ2-5; D is unclear. Germline loops: CDR1 LNHNV, CDR2 YYDKDF (reference sequence). This CDR3 has 15 residues. V lost 0 bases, J lost 4 bases, and 12 bases lay in between. In DNA, the CDR3 is TGTGCCACCAGCAGAGATCCCAGTAGGTCAGAGACCCAGTACTTC. Protein sequence: CATSRDPSRSETQYF.

As for this clonotype: A junction boundary mismatches the germline segment, possibly from a read error. The chain joins TRBV4-1 to TRBJ2-3; 9 bases map to TRBD2. Germline lookup yields CDR1 MGHRA and CDR2 YSYEKL. This CDR3 has 16 amino acids. CDR3 residues: CTSSLLAGGPTDTQYF. CDR3 nucleotide sequence: TGCACCAGCAGCCTCCTCGCGGGGGGGCCCACAGATACGCAGTATTTT.

V usage is TRBV12-5 and J usage is TRBJ2-5; D is possibly TRBD1 (5 bases). From germline, CDR1 is LGHNT and CDR2 FRNRAP. V shed 2 bases and J shed 2 bases, with 9 bases lying between them. The CDR3 runs to 14 residues. The CDR3 DNA sequence: TGTGCTAGTGGTTTGTTTGGGGCTCAAGAGACCCAGTACTTC. It yields the protein CASGLFGAQETQYF.

The rearrangement uses TRBV27 and TRBJ2-3; possible D gene TRBD1, 5 bases. Germline V gene lookup returns CDR1 MNHEY and CDR2 SMNVEV (reference sequence). This CDR3 has 13 amino acids. The V gene lost 6 bases and the J gene lost 5 bases, with 12 bases spanning the gap. The CDR3 DNA is TGTGCCAGCAGAGGGGCTACAAGAGATACGCAGTATTTT. Protein product: CASRGATRDTQYF.